Included here is one T cell receptor (beta chain) sequence, with context. Its antigen remains unknown. This entry comes from a study of Ad26.COV2.S vaccination and SARS-CoV-2 variants. Whole-study results and caveats: After vaccination, substantial breadth of spike-specific CD8+ and CD4+ responses was reported.

The table came from immunoSEQ multiplex PCR; TCRdb's copy has only in-frame clones and leaves some out. The sample has roughly 150,000 clones, 86% seen once. This sequence was found in a human donor who had recovered from COVID-19. Sequencing used peripheral blood, obtained after recovery from COVID-19.

CDR3 nucleotides: TGTGCCAGCAGCTCCGACGGGAACACTGAAGCTTTCTTT. Protein sequence: CASSSDGNTEAFF. V is TRBV7-2 and J is TRBJ1-1; D not resolved. V dropped 4 bases and J dropped 1 base, with 7 bases sitting between them. Germline V gene sequence: CDR1 SGHTA, CDR2 FQGNSA. This CDR3 comprises 13 residues.